Described below is a single T cell receptor beta chain sequence and its context. These data originate in a study of blood T cell repertoires in COVID-19. Method: immunoSEQ multiplex PCR; TCRdb's copy keeps in-frame clones and lacks some. Of around 32,000 clones in the sample, just over 90% were seen once. CDR1 and CDR2 from the germline V gene are MGHRA and YSYEKL. The CDR3 has 16 amino acids. The junction had 3 bases not matched to a gene; V was cut back by 1 base and J by 7 bases. This clonotype was sampled from a male donor with active COVID-19. The J gene is TRBJ2-1, the V gene TRBV4-1, with 14 positions matching TRBD2. Sequencing was performed on peripheral blood. Here the CDR3 DNA reads TGCGCCAGCAGCCAAGGACTAGCGGGGGGGCTAAATGAGCAGTTCTTC. It yields the protein CASSQGLAGGLNEQFF.